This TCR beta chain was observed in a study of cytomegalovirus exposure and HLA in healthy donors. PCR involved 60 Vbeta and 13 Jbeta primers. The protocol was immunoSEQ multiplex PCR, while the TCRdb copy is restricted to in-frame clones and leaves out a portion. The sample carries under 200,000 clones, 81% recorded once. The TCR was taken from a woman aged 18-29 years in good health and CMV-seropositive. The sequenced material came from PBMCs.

CDR3 residues: CRAVPLNTEAFF. Here the CDR3 DNA reads TGCAGGGCAGTCCCCCTGAACACTGAAGCTTTCTTT. This rearrangement joins TRBV29-1 to TRBJ1-1; no clear D. This CDR3 has 12 residues. Germline V gene lookup returns CDR1 SQVTM and CDR2 ANQGSEA.